This T cell receptor beta chain was profiled in a study of blood T cell repertoires in COVID-19. Some clones are missing from TCRdb's copy, which holds only in-frame ones; the method was immunoSEQ multiplex PCR. The table records more than 55,000 clones, around four fifths of them present only once. This CDR3 contains 12 residues. Looked up from germline, CDR1 is KGHSH and CDR2 is LQKENI. V was shortened by 4 bases and J by 5 bases, with 8 bases between the two germline ends. The chain has TRBV18 and TRBJ1-2; D remains ambiguous. This clonotype originated in a woman aged 70-85 years with acute or convalescent COVID-19. Material: peripheral blood. The CDR3 sequence is CASSQPLYGYTF. CDR3 DNA: TGTGCCAGCTCACAACCGCTATATGGCTACACCTTC.